This T cell receptor (beta chain) was recovered during a study of T cells in Graves' hyperthyroidism and ophthalmopathy (dated by TCRdb to between 2019 and 2020). About the study as a whole: Peripheral blood samples were taken at the time of initial diagnosis, prior to any treatment. TCR V-J signatures able to tell the groups apart were searched for in a discovery cohort of 100 or so patients, of whom about 40 had Graves' ophthalmopathy and 55 to 60 had stable Graves' hyperthyroidism. An independent validation cohort of some 18 hyperthyroidism patients and approximately 16 patients who later progressed to ophthalmopathy tested prospective prediction of ophthalmopathy. The 95 to 100 discovery patients were randomly divided into training and test sets at a 7:3 ratio. In over five Graves' hyperthyroidism patients, the study also compared T-cell repertoires from thyroid tissue with T-cell repertoires from blood. Following sampling, methimazole starting at 30 mg daily was given to hyperthyroidism patients, and high-dose intravenous methylprednisolone was given to ophthalmopathy patients. The paper describes TCR Vbeta CDR3 sequencing of 135 peripheral blood samples, made up of about 40 ophthalmopathy patients, some 80 hyperthyroidism patients and 17 progressor patients.

A patient counted as having stable Graves' hyperthyroidism if no progression to ophthalmopathy occurred over 18 months of follow-up. Hyperthyroidism patients were newly diagnosed, with disease duration under 2 months, and aged 18 to 65 years. Any patient with an uncontrolled infection, another autoimmune disease, pregnancy or lactation was excluded. Diagnoses relied on clinical symptoms, serum thyroxine and TRAb, thyroid ultrasound and orbital computed tomography. Ficoll-Paque density gradient centrifugation was used to isolate PBMCs from about 10 ml of fresh peripheral blood. Total RNA was extracted using Trizol reagent, and RNA quality was assessed on an Agilent 2100 Bioanalyzer. On this clonotype: Which antigen it targets is not known. Base qualities are missing; no much larger clone stands one base away.

TCR beta CDR3 regions were amplified from RNA transcripts. The TCR CDR3 was subjected to a first round of RT-PCR using the HTBI primer set and the Qiagen OneStep RT-PCR kit. Libraries were constructed in a second round of multiplex PCR, after which size selection and purification were performed. Sequencing of the libraries was done on an Illumina HiSeq2000 using paired-end 100 bp reads. Per the original workflow: SOAPnuke was used to process the raw data, throwing out any read that contained adapters or uncalled bases, had a mean Phred below 15, or lacked an exact constant-primer or identifier match. COPE v1.2.5 was used to merge the high-quality paired reads, and each unique nucleotide sequence was defined as a clonotype. MiTCR v1.1 was used to align clonotypes to the IMGT TRBV, TRBD and TRBJ reference segments. Analysis was restricted to V-J combinations with a frequency above 0.0001, which covered just over 98% of repertoires. A TCS score was defined as the ratio of F50 (clonal expansion) to E x V (chaos), with BLOSUM62-based TCRdist applied between CDR3 peptides within each V-J. Welch's t-statistics and random forest reduced fewer than 600 V-J features to 13, which were used in a naive Bayes classifier (R e1071). TCRdb reprocessing: public reads trimmed at Q25 with fastp, clones called with MiXCR, in-frame beta chains kept. Every entry covers one CDR3 protein and lists the most common genes and DNA from its rows. For this entry, the V and J calls and clone size follow TCRdb and not the study's own pipeline. The sample data list a few hundred thousand distinct CDR3 sequences, and approximately 25% of these were observed just once. The ten largest make up 73% of the sample.

Trimming accounts for 8 bases at V and 14 bases at J, while the number of junction bases matched to no gene is 12. CDR1 and CDR2 are read off the germline V gene as MNHNS and SASEGT. Measured from the cysteine to the phenylalanine, the CDR3 is 12 residues long. The sequence is cut down to CDR3 DNA, 36 bases in frame from base 1. General findings and caveats noted by the study authors: Most expanded thyroid clonotypes (frequency above 0.001) were also found in blood, which suggests that blood repertoires may mirror thyroid immune responses. During validation, the model predicted progression to ophthalmopathy a median of approximately 7 months ahead of onset, with just under 71% sensitivity and 72.22% specificity. A 13 V-J signature model separated ophthalmopathy from stable hyperthyroidism, with 87.88% sensitivity and roughly 81% specificity in cross-validation and 80%/75% in testing. No statistical method was used to fix the sample size in advance, and group allocation was not hidden from the investigators.

The sequence came from a man aged 45-65 years with Graves' hyperthyroidism. Recombination connected TRBV6-1 to TRBJ1-3; TRBD1 matches 7 bases in the middle. Sample: blood. The CDR3 protein: CASGRTGLNLYF. The DNA sequence follows: TGTGCCAGCGGACGGACAGGTCTTAACTTATATTTT.